Following are 8 T cell receptor beta chains from one sample sequenced in a study of neurological immune-mediated disorders. TCRdb recomputed calls from the 5' RACE reads with MiXCR, one row per CDR3 protein. The sample records some 22,000 distinct CDR3 sequences, roughly 17% being singletons. The sample was CD8+ T cells from blood. These receptors originate from a young woman with multiple sclerosis.

This clonotype occurred many times. V and J are TRBV27 and TRBJ2-5; no reliable D call. Germline lookup yields CDR1 MNHEY and CDR2 SMNVEV (reference sequence). Trimming took off 5 bases at V and 5 bases at J, with 18 bases between the two ends. This CDR3 is 15 amino acids long. This CDR3 reads CASSPRYVNRETQYF. Here the CDR3 DNA reads TGTGCCAGCAGTCCCCGCTACGTAAATCGGGAGACCCAGTACTTC.

The sample holds many counts of this clonotype. This rearrangement joins TRBV9 to TRBJ1-4; D gene unclear. Trimming left V 4 bases short and J 2 bases short, with 15 bases between. In germline, CDR1 is SGDLS, CDR2 YYNGEE. The CDR3 consists of 16 residues. In DNA form, the CDR3 reads TGTGCCAGCAGCCCCAAAAGTCGGGTTACTAATGAAAAACTGTTTTTT. It yields the protein CASSPKSRVTNEKLFF.

The sample holds many counts of this clonotype. This chain uses TRBV20-1 with TRBJ1-5, with 8 positions matching TRBD1. The V and J ends lost 6 bases and 0 bases, in that order; junction bases with no gene match: 10. The CDR3 has 16 residues. CDR1 is DFQATT, CDR2 SNEGSKA, per germline (reference sequence). For the CDR3, the DNA is TGCAGTGCGCGCCTCCAGGGGGCCTATAGCAATCAGCCCCAGCATTTT. Encoded protein: CSARLQGAYSNQPQHF.

The chain employs TRBV5-1 and TRBJ2-7; the match to TRBD1 covers 11 bases. Germline loops: CDR1 SGHRS, CDR2 YFSETQ. CDR3 size: 13 residues. The V and J ends lost 3 bases and 11 bases, in that order; junction bases with no gene match: 7. This CDR3 is CASSSGQGAVEYF. CDR3 nucleotides: TGCGCCAGCAGCTCCGGACAGGGGGCCGTAGAGTACTTC.

This clonotype was counted once. The chain recombines TRBV20-1 with TRBJ1-2; the D is unclear. CDR1 is DFQATT and CDR2 is SNEGSKA in the germline V gene (reference sequence). The CDR3 is 11 amino acids. Between the trimmed V and J ends, which lost 3 bases and 7 bases, there was a span of 9 bases. The CDR3 DNA sequence: TGCAGTGCTAGCCTGGGGAGTGGCTACACCTTC. Residues: CSASLGSGYTF.

This clonotype showed up many times. V is TRBV5-6 and J is TRBJ2-3; TRBD2 matches at 7 bases. The germline CDR1 and CDR2 sequences are SGHDT and YYEEEE. The V segment lost 4 bases and the J segment 4 bases; nucleotides outside the gene matches: 3. The length of the CDR3 is 13 residues. The CDR3 protein is CASSPSGADTQYF. CDR3 DNA: TGTGCCAGCAGCCCAAGCGGGGCAGATACGCAGTATTTT.

This clonotype was seen at least ten times. The rearrangement uses TRBV5-5 and TRBJ2-2; TRBD1 might be the D (5 bases). Germline loops: CDR1 SGHKS, CDR2 YYEKEE (reference sequence). The V gene lost 4 bases and the J gene lost 1 base, with 11 bases spanning the gap. This CDR3 comprises 15 residues. The CDR3 DNA reads TGTGCCAGCAGCCCACAGGTGATGAACACCGGGGAGCTGTTTTTT. It translates to CASSPQVMNTGELFF. The full variable domain, in which reference TRBV5-5 and TRBJ2-2 provide the parts outside the CDR3, is DAGVTQSPTHLIKTRGQQVTLRCSPISGHKSVSWYQQVLGQGPQFIFQYYEKEERGRGNFPDRFSARQFPNYSSELNVNALLLGDSALYLCASSPQVMNTGELFFGEGSRLTVL.

This clonotype has at least ten counts. This chain joins TRBV5-1 and TRBJ1-2; 7 positions match TRBD1. J gave up 8 bases and V 6 bases, and 13 bases lay outside the gene matches. Germline V CDR1 and CDR2: SGHRS, YFSETQ. The CDR3 has 14 amino acids. The CDR3 loop reads CASMEWGQRGGYTF. The CDR3 DNA reads TGCGCCAGCATGGAATGGGGACAGAGAGGGGGCTACACCTTC.